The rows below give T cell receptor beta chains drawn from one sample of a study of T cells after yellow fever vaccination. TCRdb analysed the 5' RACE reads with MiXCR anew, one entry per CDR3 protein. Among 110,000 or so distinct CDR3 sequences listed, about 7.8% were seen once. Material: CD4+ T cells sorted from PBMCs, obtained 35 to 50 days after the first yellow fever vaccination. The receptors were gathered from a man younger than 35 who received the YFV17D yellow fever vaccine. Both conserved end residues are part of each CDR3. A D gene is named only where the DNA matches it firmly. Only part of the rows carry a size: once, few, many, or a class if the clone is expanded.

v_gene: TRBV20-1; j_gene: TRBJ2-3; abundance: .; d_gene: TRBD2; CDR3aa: CSATGEGGDTQYF; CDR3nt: TGCAGTGCTACCGGGGAGGGCGGAGATACGCAGTATTTT
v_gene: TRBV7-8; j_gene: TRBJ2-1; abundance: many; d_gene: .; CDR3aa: CASSFGRGTYNEQFF; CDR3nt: TGTGCCAGCAGCTTTGGCAGGGGAACCTACAATGAGCAGTTCTTC
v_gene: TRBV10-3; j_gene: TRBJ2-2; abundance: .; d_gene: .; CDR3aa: CAISESLSTGNTGELFF; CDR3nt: TGTGCCATCAGTGAGTCCCTTTCGACAGGGAACACCGGGGAGCTGTTTTTT
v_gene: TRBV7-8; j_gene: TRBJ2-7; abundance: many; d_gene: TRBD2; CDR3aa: CASSWTSGSNYEQYF; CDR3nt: TGTGCCAGCAGCTGGACTAGCGGGAGTAACTACGAGCAGTACTTC
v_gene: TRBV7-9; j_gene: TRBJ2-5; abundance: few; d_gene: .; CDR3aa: CASSFGRGGETQYF; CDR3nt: TGTGCCAGCAGCTTCGGCAGGGGAGGGGAGACCCAGTACTTC
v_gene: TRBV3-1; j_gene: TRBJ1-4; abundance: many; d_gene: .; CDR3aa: CATAGWGDEKLFF; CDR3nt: TGTGCCACAGCAGGCTGGGGAGATGAAAAACTGTTTTTT
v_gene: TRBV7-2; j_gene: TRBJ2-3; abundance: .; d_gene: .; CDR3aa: CASSLFPRGNRKDTQYF; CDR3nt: TGTGCCAGCAGCTTATTTCCCCGGGGGAACCGGAAGGATACGCAGTATTTT
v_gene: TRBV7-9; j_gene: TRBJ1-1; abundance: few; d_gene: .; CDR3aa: CASSEIGGNTEAFF; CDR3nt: TGTGCCAGCAGCGAGATCGGGGGGAACACTGAAGCTTTCTTT
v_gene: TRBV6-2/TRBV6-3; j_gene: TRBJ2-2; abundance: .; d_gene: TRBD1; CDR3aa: CASSPHRDRGSGELFF; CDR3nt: TGTGCCAGCAGTCCTCACCGGGACAGGGGGTCCGGGGAGCTGTTTTTT
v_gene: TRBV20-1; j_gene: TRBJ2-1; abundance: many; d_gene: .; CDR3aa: CSARAGGNEQFF; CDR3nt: TGCAGTGCTAGAGCGGGCGGGAATGAGCAGTTCTTC
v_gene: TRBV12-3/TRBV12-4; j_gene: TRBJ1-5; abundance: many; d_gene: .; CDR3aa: CASSFEYPRGNQPQHF; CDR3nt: TGTGCCAGCAGTTTTGAGTATCCCAGGGGCAATCAGCCCCAGCATTTT
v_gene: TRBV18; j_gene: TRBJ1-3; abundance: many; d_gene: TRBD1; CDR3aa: CASSPRDRVENTIYF; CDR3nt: TGTGCCAGCTCACCGCGGGACAGGGTAGAAAACACCATATATTTT
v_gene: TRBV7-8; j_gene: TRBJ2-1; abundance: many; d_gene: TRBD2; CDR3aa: CASSVLTSGGYNEQFF; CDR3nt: TGTGCCAGCAGCGTCCTTACTAGCGGGGGGTACAATGAGCAGTTCTTC
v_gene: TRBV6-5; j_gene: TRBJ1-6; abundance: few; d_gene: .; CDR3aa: CASSSKWTANSPLHF; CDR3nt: TGTGCCAGCAGTTCCAAATGGACAGCCAATTCACCCCTCCACTTT
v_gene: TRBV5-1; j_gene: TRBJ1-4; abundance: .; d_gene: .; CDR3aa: CASSAGWGDEKLFF; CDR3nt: TGCGCCAGCAGCGCAGGGTGGGGAGATGAAAAACTGTTTTTT
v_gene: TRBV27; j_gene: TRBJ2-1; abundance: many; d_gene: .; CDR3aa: CASSLWPTPSYNEQFF; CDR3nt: TGTGCCAGCAGTTTATGGCCTACCCCCTCCTACAATGAGCAGTTCTTC
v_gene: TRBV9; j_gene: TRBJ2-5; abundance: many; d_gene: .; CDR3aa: CASSVATGVGGGQETQYF; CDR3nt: TGTGCCAGCAGCGTAGCTACGGGCGTAGGGGGTGGCCAAGAGACCCAGTACTTC
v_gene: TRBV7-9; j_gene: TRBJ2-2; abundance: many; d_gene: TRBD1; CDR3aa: CASREGQFTGELFF; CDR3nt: TGTGCCAGCAGAGAGGGACAGTTCACCGGGGAGCTGTTTTTT
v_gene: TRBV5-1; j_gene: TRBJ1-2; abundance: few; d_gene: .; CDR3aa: CASSLLGAAGYGYTF; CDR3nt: TGCGCCAGCAGCTTGCTGGGGGCCGCGGGCTATGGCTACACCTTC
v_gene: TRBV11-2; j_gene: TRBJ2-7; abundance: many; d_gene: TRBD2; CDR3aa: CASSWTSGGRYEQYF; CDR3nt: TGTGCCAGCAGCTGGACTAGCGGGGGCCGCTACGAGCAGTACTTC
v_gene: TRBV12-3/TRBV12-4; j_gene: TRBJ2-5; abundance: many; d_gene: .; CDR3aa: CASSLSYREETQYF; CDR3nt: TGTGCCAGCAGTTTAAGTTACAGGGAAGAGACCCAGTACTTC
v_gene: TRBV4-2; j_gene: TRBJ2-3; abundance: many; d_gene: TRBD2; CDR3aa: CASSRSGLAGGFGTDTQYF; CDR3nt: TGTGCCAGCAGCCGCTCGGGACTAGCGGGGGGGTTTGGCACAGATACGCAGTATTTT
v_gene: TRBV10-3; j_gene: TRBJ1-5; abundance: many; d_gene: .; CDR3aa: CAISDRSGNNQPQHF; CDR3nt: TGTGCCATCAGTGATCGTTCGGGCAATAATCAGCCCCAGCATTTT
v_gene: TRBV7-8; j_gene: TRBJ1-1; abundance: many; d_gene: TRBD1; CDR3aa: CASRYRITGYRGDTEAFF; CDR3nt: TGTGCCAGCAGATATCGGATAACAGGGTACAGGGGCGACACTGAAGCTTTCTTT
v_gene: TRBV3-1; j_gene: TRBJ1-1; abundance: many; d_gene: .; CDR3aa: CASSQGQPNTEAFF; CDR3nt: TGTGCCAGCAGCCAAGGACAGCCGAACACTGAAGCTTTCTTT
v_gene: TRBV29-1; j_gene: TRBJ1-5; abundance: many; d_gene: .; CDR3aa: CSVEVTHRGSQHF; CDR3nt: TGCAGCGTTGAAGTAACTCACCGGGGGTCCCAGCATTTT
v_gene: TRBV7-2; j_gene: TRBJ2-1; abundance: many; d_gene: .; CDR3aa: CASSPRTASDEQFF; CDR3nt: TGTGCCAGCAGCCCCCGGACAGCCTCGGATGAGCAGTTCTTC
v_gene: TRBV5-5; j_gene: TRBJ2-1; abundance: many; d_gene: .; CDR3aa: CASSPLGGLVSEQFF; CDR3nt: TGTGCCAGCAGCCCGCTGGGGGGTCTCGTGAGTGAGCAGTTCTTC